This T cell receptor beta chain was found in a study of CD8 T cells in Susac syndrome. On the study more broadly: When blood was collected, patients with Susac syndrome were therapy-naive, were taking corticosteroids, or were receiving intravenous immunoglobulin alone.

Comments on this clonotype: Its antigen remains unknown.

Study results and limitations: The CD4+ T cell repertoires in Susac syndrome were not clonally expanded.

J lost 3 bases, V lost 0 bases, and 5 bases had no gene match. Germline-derived CDR1 and CDR2 are MNHNS and SASEGT. This CDR3 spans 16 amino acids. Reverse transcription of about 0.5 to 1 ug RNA used random hexamers. TCRdb re-analysed the immunoSEQ multiplex PCR reads in MiXCR, keeping a single row per CDR3 protein. The sample lists under 200,000 distinct CDR3 sequences; 94% were seen once. The receptor was derived from a human donor with Susac syndrome. The sample taken for sequencing was CD4+ T cells from PBMCs. The genes are TRBV6-1 and TRBJ2-1; 7 bases line up with TRBD1. The CDR3 loop reads CASSEAGTASYNEQFF. In DNA form, the CDR3 reads TGTGCCAGCAGTGAAGCTGGGACAGCCAGCTACAATGAGCAGTTCTTC.